This is a list of T cell receptor beta chains from one sample in a study of shared clonotypes between healthy human individuals. Profiling relied on immunoSEQ multiplex PCR, and the TCRdb table lists in-frame clones only, not all of them. The profile shows roughly 1,500,000 clones, about 98% of them singletons. Sequencing used naive CD4+ T cells sorted from blood. These receptors were collected from a man in his thirties or forties in good health. The CDR3 runs from the conserved cysteine through the conserved F or W. A D gene is named only where the DNA matches it firmly. Clone size, where shown, is once, few, many, or a class for clones that have expanded.

J | V | D | size | DNA | CDR3
TRBJ1-4 | TRBV7-9 | NA | once | TGTGCCAGCAGCTTACGGGAGCTCGGTGAAAAACTGTTTTTT | CASSLRELGEKLFF
TRBJ2-7 | TRBV27 | NA | NA | TGTGCCAGCACCTCTTCGGCGGAGGGAACCTACGAGCAGTACTTC | CASTSSAEGTYEQYF
TRBJ1-1 | TRBV25-1 | TRBD1 | NA | TGTGCCAGCAGTGAATCGGGACAGGGCGTGAAGACTGAAGCTTTCTTT | CASSESGQGVKTEAFF
TRBJ2-7 | TRBV9 | TRBD1 | NA | TGTGCCAGCAGCGTGGGACAGGGGCGACGCGAGCAGTACTTC | CASSVGQGRREQYF
TRBJ2-2 | TRBV11-2 | NA | once | TGTGCCAGCAGCTTAGTGAAGCGGACCGGGGAGCTGTTTTTT | CASSLVKRTGELFF
TRBJ2-7 | TRBV15 | NA | NA | TGTGCCACCAGCAGAGAGGGCAGGGCTCGGGAGCAGTACTTC | CATSREGRAREQYF
TRBJ2-4 | TRBV28 | TRBD2 | NA | TGTGCCAGCAGTTTAGGTAGCGGGAGATACATTCAGTACTTC | CASSLGSGRYIQYF
TRBJ2-7 | TRBV5-1 | TRBD2 | NA | TGCGCCAGCAGTCCCTGGGTGGGAGCGGGAGTATCGGGCGGCTACGAGCAGTACTTC | CASSPWVGAGVSGGYEQYF
TRBJ2-4 | TRBV5-8 | NA | NA | TGTGCCAGCAGCTTGGTTGGGATTCAGTACTTC | CASSLVGIQYF
TRBJ2-1 | TRBV29-1 | NA | once | TGCAGCGTTGAGGCGTCCTACAATGAGCAGTTCTTC | CSVEASYNEQFF
TRBJ2-7 | TRBV11-2 | NA | NA | TGTGCCAGCAGCCGAAACTACGAGCAGTACTTC | CASSRNYEQYF
TRBJ2-5 | TRBV28 | NA | once | TGTGCCAGCAGTTTACCCCCCCCGCGGGCGGACCAAGAGACCCAGTACTTC | CASSLPPPRADQETQYF
TRBJ2-5 | TRBV18 | TRBD2 | NA | TGTGCCAGCTCACCCAGCTTTAGCGGGGGATCCCAAGAGACCCAGTACTTC | CASSPSFSGGSQETQYF
TRBJ2-7 | TRBV28 | NA | NA | TGTGCCAGCAGCACACGGATGGGTGACTACGAGCAGTACTTC | CASSTRMGDYEQYF
TRBJ1-2 | TRBV5-1 | NA | NA | TGCGCCAGCAGCTTGAGCCCGGGACCAGACTATGGCTACACCTTC | CASSLSPGPDYGYTF
TRBJ2-3 | TRBV4-1 | NA | NA | TGCGCCAGCAGCCGATTAAACGAGGGCGGGGCTAGCACAGATACGCAGTATTTT | CASSRLNEGGASTDTQYF
TRBJ1-1 | TRBV6-6 | NA | once | TGTGCCAGCAGAGCCAGTATTCACGTGAACACTGAAGCTTTCTTT | CASRASIHVNTEAFF
TRBJ2-5 | TRBV18 | NA | NA | TGTGCCAGCTCACCGTCTAGAGAAGAGACCCAGTACTTC | CASSPSREETQYF
TRBJ1-3 | TRBV18 | NA | NA | TGTGCCAGCTCACCACCTGGACAGCTACCTGGAAACACCATATATTTT | CASSPPGQLPGNTIYF
TRBJ2-3 | TRBV7-2 | NA | NA | TGTGCCAGCCTGACCCACACAGATACGCAGTATTTT | CASLTHTDTQYF
TRBJ2-3 | TRBV28 | NA | NA | TGTGCCAGCAGAACGACAGATACGCAGTATTTT | CASRTTDTQYF
TRBJ2-2 | TRBV27 | NA | NA | TGTGCCAGCACCCGACGTCATCAGGGACGGAACACCGGGGAGCTGTTTTTT | CASTRRHQGRNTGELFF
TRBJ1-5 | TRBV19 | NA | NA | TGTGCCAGCCACCCCCACAGGGATGGGCAGCCCCAGCATTTT | CASHPHRDGQPQHF
TRBJ2-7 | TRBV5-6 | TRBD2 | NA | TGTGCCAGCAGCTCCCGACTAGCGGGAGCCCACGAGCAGTACTTC | CASSSRLAGAHEQYF
TRBJ2-2 | TRBV11-2 | NA | NA | TGTGCCAGCAGCCCAAAGGGGGGGCGGACCGGGGAGCTGTTTTTT | CASSPKGGRTGELFF
TRBJ1-5 | TRBV19 | TRBD1 | NA | TGTGCCAGTAGTGACAGGGTTCAGCCCCAGCATTTT | CASSDRVQPQHF
TRBJ2-2 | TRBV5-4 | NA | NA | TGTGCCAGCAGCCCAGCTTGGAGGGGAGAGTCCGGGGAGCTGTTTTTT | CASSPAWRGESGELFF
TRBJ2-1 | TRBV30 | NA | NA | TGTGCCTGGAGTTTCCCTCGGTTGCGGAGGGCCAGAAATGAGCAGTTCTTC | CAWSFPRLRRARNEQFF
TRBJ1-5 | TRBV10-2 | NA | NA | TGCGCCAGCAGTGAAGCGCTTATCGGGGCTCGCCAGCCCCAGCATTTT | CASSEALIGARQPQHF
TRBJ2-5 | TRBV6-5 | TRBD1 | NA | TGTGCCAGCAGGTCCGGGACAGGTCGAGAGACCCAGTACTTC | CASRSGTGRETQYF
TRBJ1-1 | TRBV28 | NA | NA | TGTGCCAGCAGTCCGGACTCGGGAAGACACACTGAAGCTTTCTTT | CASSPDSGRHTEAFF
TRBJ2-7 | TRBV5-5 | NA | once | TGTGCCAGCAGCTTGGTGGGGGGAACCTACGAGCAGTACTTC | CASSLVGGTYEQYF
TRBJ2-2 | TRBV4-1 | TRBD2 | NA | TGCGCCAGCAGCACTAACTCGCGACTAGCGGGTTTCGGGGAGCTGTTTTTT | CASSTNSRLAGFGELFF
TRBJ1-4 | TRBV7-8 | NA | NA | TGTGCCAGCAGCGCCGGGAGATATAATGAAAAACTGTTTTTT | CASSAGRYNEKLFF
TRBJ2-6 | TRBV7-2 | NA | NA | TGTGCCAGCAGCTTAGATGGGGCTGGGGCCAACGTCCTGACTTTC | CASSLDGAGANVLTF
TRBJ2-1 | TRBV2 | NA | once | TGTGCCAGCAGTCCCGACAGCTCCTACAATGAGCAGTTCTTC | CASSPDSSYNEQFF
TRBJ2-7 | TRBV7-2 | NA | NA | TGTGCCAGCAGCGCTCTAGGAAAAGGCTACGAGCAGTACTTC | CASSALGKGYEQYF
TRBJ2-7 | TRBV7-2 | NA | NA | TGTGCCAGCAGCTTACGCGCGGGACCGGAGTCCTACGAGCAGTACTTC | CASSLRAGPESYEQYF
TRBJ2-3 | TRBV4-3 | TRBD2 | NA | TGCGCCAGCAGCCAAGATGTAGCGGGAGGGCCCACAGATACGCAGTATTTT | CASSQDVAGGPTDTQYF
TRBJ1-3 | TRBV30 | NA | NA | TGTGCCTGGAGCCCGGGACGGATCTCTGGAAACACCATATATTTT | CAWSPGRISGNTIYF
TRBJ2-7 | TRBV18 | TRBD1 | NA | TGTGCCAGCTCACAAGAGGGACAGGCATACTCCTACGAGCAGTACTTC | CASSQEGQAYSYEQYF
TRBJ2-7 | TRBV28 | TRBD1 | NA | TGTGCCAGCATGCAGGGACAGGGGGGCGAGCAGTACTTC | CASMQGQGGEQYF
TRBJ1-2 | TRBV2 | TRBD1 | few | TGTGCCAGCAGTGGGACAGGGGTTGGCTACACCTTC | CASSGTGVGYTF
TRBJ1-3 | TRBV28 | TRBD1 | NA | TGTGCCAGCAGTCTTCAGGACAGGGGAAACACCATATATTTT | CASSLQDRGNTIYF
TRBJ2-1 | TRBV18 | TRBD2 | NA | TGTGCCAGCTCACGGCCCGGGACTAGCGGGAGGAATGAGCAGTTCTTC | CASSRPGTSGRNEQFF
TRBJ2-7 | TRBV5-1 | NA | NA | TGCGCCAGCAGCTTGTTGGGTCCTTCCTACGAGCAGTACTTC | CASSLLGPSYEQYF
TRBJ2-3 | TRBV28 | NA | NA | TGTGCCAGCAGCCTGGGACTTCACACAGATACGCAGTATTTT | CASSLGLHTDTQYF
TRBJ1-2 | TRBV28 | TRBD1 | NA | TGTGCCAGCAGAAAGCCGGGACAGGGGTTTTATGGCTACACCTTC | CASRKPGQGFYGYTF
TRBJ1-6 | TRBV5-1 | TRBD1 | NA | TGCGCCAGCAGCTTGGGAGGGACAGGGAGACTCCTCCACTTT | CASSLGGTGRLLHF
TRBJ1-3 | TRBV29-1 | NA | NA | TGCAGCGCTCGCTCTGGAAACACCATATATTTT | CSARSGNTIYF
TRBJ1-4 | TRBV9 | NA | NA | TGTGCCAGCAGCCCCTACTCGGGGTTGAATGAAAAACTGTTTTTT | CASSPYSGLNEKLFF
TRBJ2-7 | TRBV5-1 | NA | NA | TGCGCCAGCAGCAACCCGGGGTCCTCCTACGAGCAGTACTTC | CASSNPGSSYEQYF
TRBJ2-1 | TRBV18 | TRBD1 | NA | TGTGCCAGCTCACCAATAGGGACAGGGTTCTACAATGAGCAGTTCTTC | CASSPIGTGFYNEQFF
TRBJ2-7 | TRBV2 | TRBD2 | NA | TGTGCCAGCAGCGAGGACCTAGCGGGAAGCTCCTACGAGCAGTACTTC | CASSEDLAGSSYEQYF
TRBJ2-3 | TRBV2 | NA | NA | TGTGCCAGCAGTCGTAACCCCACAGATACGCAGTATTTT | CASSRNPTDTQYF
TRBJ2-2 | TRBV5-5 | TRBD2 | NA | TGTGCCAGCAGGGACCTAGCGGGAGGGCCCACCGGGGAGCTGTTTTTT | CASRDLAGGPTGELFF
TRBJ2-1 | TRBV4-1 | TRBD1 | NA | TGCGCCAGCAGCCAAGTTGGGACAGGGGACAATGAGCAGTTCTTC | CASSQVGTGDNEQFF
TRBJ2-1 | TRBV5-4 | NA | NA | TGTGCCAGCAGCTCCAACTACCCCTCCTACAATGAGCAGTTCTTC | CASSSNYPSYNEQFF
TRBJ1-2 | TRBV5-6 | NA | NA | TGTGCCAGCAGCAACGATCCGGGCAACTATGGCTACACCTTC | CASSNDPGNYGYTF